Here is one T cell receptor (beta chain) with its context. Its recognized antigen is unknown. Per-base qualities were not stored, and no clone one base away is much larger. Per the germline V gene, SGDLS is the CDR1 and YYNGEE is the CDR2. The CDR3 runs 15 amino acids, cysteine and phenylalanine included. The entry retains the CDR3 DNA only, 45 bases that are in frame from base 1. V is reduced by 2 bases and J by 6 bases, leaving a spacing of 17 bases between them. Collaborating institutions collected whole blood in K2EDTA tubes following their own protocols. For TCRbeta analysis, collaborators shipped samples as frozen whole blood, isolated PBMCs, or DNA extracted from either of those sample types. The sample is drawn from a study of blood T cell repertoires in COVID-19 (dated by TCRdb to 2018 to 2021). Context from the whole study: Samples from collaborators originated in the United States, Italy and Spain and spanned both the acute and convalescent phases of COVID-19. The material from the prospective study consisted of cDNA or gDNA derived from T cells, B-cell-depleted T cells, or PBMCs. Deeply sampled blood TCRbeta repertoires from subjects exposed to, actively infected with, or recovered from COVID-19 were included in the dataset. The repertoires were released in a freely available public database meant as a resource for research on the immune response to SARS-CoV-2. Samples were obtained from the ongoing ImmuneRACE study (first 160 participants) and from 950 to 1,500 subjects provided by 6 global collaborators. Nearly every sample came with metadata listing a de-identified subject ID, COVID-19 status, age in years and sex. HLA class I and class II types, where available, came from metadata supplied by the sample provider rather than from assay-based typing. Study-wide conclusions, independent of this receptor: Clinical and demographic metadata were provided uncurated, with the amount varying by source and participant.

The immunoSEQ Assay, a bias-controlled multiplex PCR, was used to amplify TCRbeta CDR3 regions from genomic DNA. The published analysis was carried out like this. Within the assay, amplification of reference gene primers was used to estimate how many nucleated cells each sample contained. To quantify the absolute abundance of each unique TCRbeta CDR3 rearrangement, sequence reads were collapsed and filtered. Productive Simpson clonality was computed per sample as the square root of Simpson's diversity index over productive rearrangements. TCRdb retrieved this table from immuneACCESS and kept in-frame rearrangements only. Not all clones are present; in checked studies, unresolved V genes account for under half, and no reason is known for the remainder. V, J and clone size reflect that table, while D and trimming were determined from the DNA. The sample table contains 80,000 to 95,000 clones; only one count was recorded for 85% to 90% of them. The top ten clones comprise 20% to 25% of the sample.

Sequencing was performed on peripheral blood. This TCR came from a woman older than 75 in a cohort sampled during active or convalescent COVID-19. The chain couples TRBV9 to TRBJ1-2; tentative D gene TRBD1, with 6 bases matching. CDR3 sequence: CASSVARQVFNGYTF. The sequenced DNA: TGTGCCAGCAGCGTCGCCCGACAGGTCTTTAATGGCTACACCTTC. Here the CDR3 is joined to the reference TRBV9 and TRBJ1-2 genes, and the full variable domain is: DSGVTQTPKHLITATGQRVTLRCSPRSGDLSVYWYQQSLDQGLQFLIQYYNGEERAKGNILERFSAQQFPDLHSELNLSSLELGDSALYFCASSVARQVFNGYTFGSGTRLTVV.